This TCR beta chain is drawn from a study of response to subunit inactivated influenza vaccine (dated by TCRdb to 2017 to 2018). Notes on the research overall: The study used deep quantitative T cell receptor repertoire profiling to track responses to a trivalent subunit inactivated influenza vaccine.

Spanning cysteine to phenylalanine, the CDR3 consists of 13 amino acids. The read is trimmed to its CDR3 DNA, 39 bases read in frame from base 1. Trimming at the junction amounts to 6 bases on V and 7 bases on J, and the germline ends lie 13 bases apart. The germline V gene specifies MNHNS as CDR1 and SASEGT as CDR2. Summary of the overall study and its limitations: According to the authors, only a limited number of new T cells may be recruited by each seasonal influenza vaccination.

As regards this clonotype: Which antigen it targets is not known. It has no much larger one-base neighbor in the sample; base qualities were not kept.

To prepare the library, RT-PCR was applied. Sequenced on an Illumina HiSeq 2500. TCRdb ran its own pipeline on the public reads, namely fastp trimming at Q25 and MiXCR clone calling, and kept in-frame beta chains. For every CDR3 protein sequence, its rows merge into one entry that carries the most common genes and DNA. Within this sample are roughly 520,000 distinct CDR3 sequences, with about 25% of them counted one time only. The ten most abundant clones make up under 2.5% of the sample. The rearrangement combines TRBV6-1 with TRBJ2-1, with an unclear D gene assignment. The clonotype comes from a middle-aged man who received an inactivated influenza vaccine. Donor details come from another sample of the same person, matched by shared clones. Specimen: CD4+ T cells sorted from PBMCs, collected roughly 5 days after vaccination. The nucleotide sequence reads as follows: TGTGCCAGCAGAGAAAATGGTAGAAATGAGCAGTTCTTC. It translates as CASRENGRNEQFF.